Below are 24 T cell receptor beta chains sequenced from a single sample in a study of tumor-infiltrating lymphocytes in primary liver carcinoma. A constant-region primer served to make TCR beta cDNA from roughly 460 ng total RNA. Slightly modified ARM-PCR with three nested multiplex PCR rounds yielded TCR beta libraries. Investigators reported that the first two PCR rounds, at about 9 cycles each, used TRBV1-TRBV30 forward primers with a C-beta reverse primer. TCRdb ran MiXCR on the multiplex PCR reads and lists one entry per CDR3 protein. Here the sample spans approximately 110,000 distinct CDR3 sequences, roughly 80% being singletons. From about 19-30 mg of unsorted bulk tissue, DNA and RNA were co-extracted together. Material: liver tumor tissue from sampling region 3. As for subset: tumor region T3, left-lateral pole. Receptors were obtained from a man aged 35 to 55 with primary liver carcinoma and hepatitis B virus infection.

Comment on this clonotype: A read error may produce the germline difference seen at one junction end. This chain connects TRBV11-2 to TRBJ2-4; D is ambiguous. The V gene's germline CDR1 is SGHAT and CDR2 FQNNGV. The CDR3 is 15 residues long. As DNA, the CDR3 is TGTGCCAGCACCACTTCGACGGTAGCAAAAAATATTCAGTACTTC. It codes for CASTTSTVAKNIQYF.

In the case of this clonotype: The conserved phenylalanine or tryptophan is not found at the CDR3 terminus, so this likely reflects a read error. This chain uses TRBV11-1 with TRBJ2-1; D call uncertain. The V end lost 1 base, the J end lost 5 bases, and 9 bases lay between the germline ends. This CDR3 is 14 amino acids long. The germline V gene has CDR1 SGHAT and CDR2 FQDESV (reference sequence). The CDR3 nucleotides read TGTGCCAGCAGCTTAGGCTTCTTGAACAATGAGCAGTTCCTC. Protein sequence: CASSLGFLNNEQFL.

As regards this clonotype: In this CDR3 the conserved last residue, phenylalanine or tryptophan, is missing, so a read error is likely. Because the CDR3's place on the DNA is in doubt, the DNA is left out and the CDR3 is given as listed by TCRdb. The V gene is TRBV14, the J gene TRBJ2-1; the listed D gene, TRBD2, was not tested against the DNA. Ends included, the CDR3 has 16 residues. CDR1 and CDR2 (germline): SGHDN, FVKESK. The CDR3 loop is CASSAVAGWVNNGQFL.

Regarding this clonotype: The junction shows a germline mismatch at one end, possibly a read error. V and J are TRBV2 and TRBJ2-2; either TRBD1 or TRBD2 may fit D (5 bases each). The CDR3 totals 14 residues. The germline gives CDR1 SNHLY, CDR2 FYNNEI. The CDR3 protein is CASIPTVTAGERFF. The CDR3 DNA follows: TGTGCCAGCATCCCGACAGTCACAGCCGGGGAGCGGTTTTTT.

Notes on this clonotype: Since no conserved phenylalanine or tryptophan closes the CDR3, a read error is the likely cause. The chain joins TRBV5-1 to TRBJ2-5, with D perhaps TRBD2 (5 bases). Germline V gene sequence: CDR1 SGHRS, CDR2 YFSETQ. Trimming stripped 5 bases from V and 5 bases from J, with 13 bases between. The CDR3 runs to 13 residues. The CDR3 sequence is CASSESGSETQYY. The DNA of the CDR3 is TGCGCCAGCAGTGAATCGGGATCGGAGACCCAGTACTAT.

As concerns this clonotype: This likely comes from a read error, as the CDR3 has no conserved phenylalanine or tryptophan at its end. The gene calls are TRBV29-1 and TRBJ2-2; D may be TRBD1 or TRBD2 (5 bases each). CDR1 is SQVTM and CDR2 is ANQGSEA in the germline V gene. This CDR3 comprises 14 residues. The CDR3 loop reads CSVLDPGPTGDLFI. As DNA, the CDR3 is TGCAGCGTCCTCGATCCGGGACCCACCGGGGACCTGTTTATT.

The gene calls are TRBV15 and TRBJ1-5; the match to TRBD1 covers 9 bases. J gave up 4 bases and V 0 bases, and 19 bases lay outside the gene matches. The CDR3 runs to 21 residues. CDR1 is LNHNV and CDR2 is YYDKDF in the germline V gene (reference sequence). For the CDR3, the DNA is TGTGCCACCAGCAGAGATCACTCCGGGACAGGGTCTTCGGGTAAAAATCAGCCCCAGCATTTT. Residues: CATSRDHSGTGSSGKNQPQHF.

This clonotype was found many times. The chain combines TRBV4-1 with TRBJ1-3; the D is unclear. V dropped 2 bases and J dropped 4 bases, with 9 bases sitting between them. Germline CDR1 MGHRA, CDR2 YSYEKL. This CDR3 region has 14 residues. This chain's CDR3 is CASSQTPTGNTIYF. The DNA of the CDR3 is TGCGCCAGCAGCCAAACCCCTACCGGAAACACCATATATTTT.

Concerning this clonotype: The junction shows a germline mismatch at one end, possibly a read error. This rearrangement joins TRBV7-3 to TRBJ2-3; TRBD2 matches 10 bases. Looked up from germline, CDR1 is SGHTA and CDR2 is FQGTGA. The CDR3 sequence is 18 residues long. CDR3 sequence reads: CASSPGTSERAARDTQYF. In DNA, the CDR3 is TGTGCCAGCAGTCCAGGGACTAGCGAGAGGGCCGCACGGGATACGCAATATTTT.

The rearrangement joins TRBV12-3 or TRBV12-4 to TRBJ2-4; 7 bases fit TRBD1. The CDR3 is made up of 18 amino acids. The junction had 23 bases not matched to a gene; V was cut back by 9 bases and J by 6 bases. The CDR3 DNA reads as TGTGCCAGTACCTGGGACAGTTCTGGATGGGTGATCAGAAACATTCAGTACTTC. Translating gives CASTWDSSGWVIRNIQYF.

Regarding this clonotype: Compared with germline, one end of the junction differs, possibly owing to a read error. The V and J genes are TRBV6-2 or TRBV6-3 and TRBJ2-7, with 7 bases aligning to TRBD1. This CDR3 comprises 14 residues. CDR1 is MNHEY and CDR2 is SVGEGT in the germline V gene. The CDR3 DNA follows: TGTGCCAGCAGCCACCGTGACAGGGCCCACGAGCAGTATTTC. It specifies CASSHRDRAHEQYF.

As for this clonotype: The CDR3 ends on some other residue instead of the conserved phenylalanine or tryptophan, so this is likely a read error. J is TRBJ2-1 and V is TRBV6-6; D is unresolved. The CDR3 consists of 12 residues. Germline V CDR1 and CDR2: MNHNY, SVGAGI (reference sequence). With 6 bases removed from V and 10 bases from J, the gap between germline ends came to 13 bases. The CDR3 bases are TGTGCCAGCAGCCCCCTCAGAGGCGAGCAGTTCTCT. Amino acid sequence: CASSPLRGEQFS.

This clonotype has only one observation. One end of the junction varies from germline; a read error may be responsible. The V gene is TRBV7-8, the J gene TRBJ2-6, with TRBD2 matching 8 bases. The CDR3 spans 17 residues. Germline CDR1 is SGHVS and CDR2 is FQNEAQ. The CDR3 reads CVSSLDGRGAGANVPTF. CDR3 sequence (DNA): TGTGTCAGCAGCTTAGACGGGAGGGGGGCTGGGGCCAACGTCCCGACTTTC.

This clonotype was seen once. At one boundary the junction diverges from the germline segment, which might be a read error. This chain joins TRBV12-3 or TRBV12-4 and TRBJ2-2, with 11 bases lining up with TRBD2. The CDR3 is 15 residues long. The CDR3 here is CVSSGLAGTTGELFF. CDR3 DNA: TGTGTCAGCAGTGGACTAGCGGGTACCACAGGGGAGCTGTTTTTT.

Points on this clonotype: Because it lacks the conserved phenylalanine or tryptophan at the end, this CDR3 is likely a read error. The DNA is omitted, as the CDR3 cannot be located on it reliably, and the CDR3 follows TCRdb's listing. The chain is built from TRBV11-1 and TRBJ2-4; the table's D call of TRBD2 was not tested on the DNA. CDR1 is SGHAT and CDR2 is FQDESV in the germline V gene (reference sequence). Ends included, the CDR3 has 17 residues. CDR3 amino acids: CASSFPGTNGTKNIQYI.

This sequence joins TRBV6-5 and TRBJ2-5; 7 positions match TRBD2. This CDR3 is built from 16 residues. Losses at the gene ends were 7 bases for V and 4 bases for J; bases not matched to a gene: 15. Germline values: CDR1 MNHEY, CDR2 SVGAGI. The CDR3 reads CASIPGCGSQRETQYF. CDR3 bases: TGTGCCAGCATCCCAGGTTGCGGGAGTCAGCGAGAGACCCAGTACTTC.

The gene calls are TRBV6-6 and TRBJ2-1; D gene uncertain. CDR3 length: 15 residues. Germline V lookup: CDR1 MNHNY, CDR2 SVGAGI (reference sequence). V lost 4 bases to trimming and J lost 3 bases, with 13 bases between them. The CDR3 DNA reads as TGTGCCAGCAGTTTGGGGTACCACATCTACAATGAGCAGTTCTTC. Amino acids: CASSLGYHIYNEQFF.

Of note for this clonotype: The junction shows a germline mismatch at one end, possibly a read error. The genes are TRBV12-3 or TRBV12-4 and TRBJ2-7, with unresolved D. The CDR3 length is 15 residues. CDR3: CASSSRAAHSYEQYF. CDR3 DNA: TGTGCCAGCAGTTCCCGGGCAGCCCACTCCTACGAGCAATACTTC.

To note about this clonotype: Compared with germline, one end of the junction differs, possibly owing to a read error. As DNA, the CDR3 is TGTACCAGCAGCTTGGTCCCGACCTCCTACGAGCAGTACTTC. Protein: CTSSLVPTSYEQYF. The chain has TRBV5-4 and TRBJ2-7; D ambiguous. Germline lookup yields CDR1 SGHNT and CDR2 YYREEE (reference sequence). This CDR3 has 14 residues.

On this clonotype: The junction departs from germline at one end; a sequencing error may be responsible. V and J are TRBV6-6 and TRBJ2-5; no reliable D call. The germline CDR1 and CDR2 sequences are MNHNY and SVGAGI (reference sequence). The CDR3 is made up of 12 amino acids. DNA for the CDR3: TGTGCCAGCAGCCATGTCGCGGAGACCCACTACTTC. It yields the protein CASSHVAETHYF.

Details on this clonotype: At one end, the junction sequence differs from germline, possibly due to a read error. The V and J genes are TRBV29-1 and TRBJ2-5; 12 positions agree with TRBD2. Germline V lookup: CDR1 SQVTM, CDR2 ANQGSEA. CDR3 size: 14 residues. The CDR3 sequence: CIGILAGGVEAQYF. The CDR3 DNA is TGCATCGGTATACTAGCGGGAGGAGTAGAGGCCCAGTACTTC.

Many counts were recorded for this clonotype. V gene TRBV7-2 combines with J gene TRBJ2-1; D remains ambiguous. The CDR3 spans 15 residues. V gave up 0 bases and J gave up 6 bases, with 12 bases separating them. Looked up from germline, CDR1 is SGHTA and CDR2 is FQGNSA. CDR3: CASSLARNGRNEQFF. For the CDR3, the DNA is TGTGCCAGCAGCTTAGCAAGGAACGGGCGCAATGAGCAGTTCTTC.

The chain is built from TRBV5-4 and TRBJ1-5; D ambiguous. Germline CDR1 is SGHNT and CDR2 is YYREEE (reference sequence). With 5 bases removed from V and 10 bases from J, the gap between germline ends came to 16 bases. The CDR3 is 13 amino acids. The CDR3 reads CASSKDGSHPQHF. As DNA, the CDR3 is TGTGCCAGCAGTAAGGACGGCAGTCATCCCCAGCATTTT.

Comments on this clonotype: Since a much larger clone is just one base distant, this may be a read error. The gene calls are TRBV28 and TRBJ1-6; D gene ambiguous. Germline V gene data show CDR1 as MDHEN and CDR2 as SYDVKM. The CDR3 is 13 amino acids. This chain's CDR3 is CASSPSQDSRLHF. The DNA of the CDR3 is TGTGCCAGCAGTCCCTCTCAGGATTCACGCCTCCACTTT.